The entry below gives a single T cell receptor (beta chain) sequence along with its context. This clonotype occurred a few times. Its target antigen remains unknown. No base qualities exist here, and no much larger clone lies one base off it. The sequencer was an Illumina HiSeq 2500. TCR beta libraries were prepared by quantitative 5'-RACE with molecular barcodes. The study's own analysis went as follows. Disease-linked TCR variants were identified with a new computational method built on a probabilistic model of VDJ rearrangement. The public reads were reanalyzed by TCRdb: fastp trimming at Q25, MiXCR alignment, in-frame beta chains only. All rows with the same CDR3 protein become a single entry with the most common DNA and genes. These V and J calls originate from TCRdb's pipeline instead of the authors' own analysis. The table for this sample lists 150,000 to 200,000 distinct CDR3 sequences; 9.5% to 13% of them were counted only once. The top ten hold under 35% of the sample.

The data are from a study of CD8 T cells in ankylosing spondylitis (dated by TCRdb to 2017 to 2019). In the study overall: To find TCR variants linked to disease, the study profiled T cell receptor beta repertoires in ankylosing spondylitis patients and healthy donors. The full study cohort was made up of about 25 ankylosing spondylitis patients and about a hundred healthy donors. Peripheral blood was sampled, and synovial fluid was also collected from ankylosing spondylitis patients. What the study reported, not specific to this receptor: Blood from ankylosing spondylitis patients appeared to be characterized by a TCR beta motif made up of seven or eight highly homologous amino acid variants. The disease-linked clones were reported as significantly enriched in matched synovial fluid samples from ankylosing spondylitis patients. In peripheral blood, the disease-linked clones were found at relatively low frequencies and had a CD8+ phenotype. Some of the motif variants had been reported before in the synovial fluid and blood of reactive arthritis patients, a finding that suggests common disease-initiation mechanisms.

The CDR3 spans 13 residues, from the cysteine through the phenylalanine. Only the CDR3 DNA stays, 39 bases, in frame from base 1. Trimming costs V 0 bases and J 1 base, and their ends lie 3 bases apart. From a lookup of the germline V gene, CDR1 and CDR2 are LGHNA and YSLEER. Sequenced sample: blood, either unsorted or a sorted T cell fraction (not recorded which). The clonotype originates from a male donor with ankylosing spondylitis or in good health (not recorded which). The chain joins TRBV4-3 to TRBJ1-1, with an unclear D gene assignment. The CDR3 protein sequence reads: CASSQETNTEAFF. The DNA sequence is as follows: TGCGCCAGCAGCCAAGAGACGAACACTGAAGCTTTCTTT.